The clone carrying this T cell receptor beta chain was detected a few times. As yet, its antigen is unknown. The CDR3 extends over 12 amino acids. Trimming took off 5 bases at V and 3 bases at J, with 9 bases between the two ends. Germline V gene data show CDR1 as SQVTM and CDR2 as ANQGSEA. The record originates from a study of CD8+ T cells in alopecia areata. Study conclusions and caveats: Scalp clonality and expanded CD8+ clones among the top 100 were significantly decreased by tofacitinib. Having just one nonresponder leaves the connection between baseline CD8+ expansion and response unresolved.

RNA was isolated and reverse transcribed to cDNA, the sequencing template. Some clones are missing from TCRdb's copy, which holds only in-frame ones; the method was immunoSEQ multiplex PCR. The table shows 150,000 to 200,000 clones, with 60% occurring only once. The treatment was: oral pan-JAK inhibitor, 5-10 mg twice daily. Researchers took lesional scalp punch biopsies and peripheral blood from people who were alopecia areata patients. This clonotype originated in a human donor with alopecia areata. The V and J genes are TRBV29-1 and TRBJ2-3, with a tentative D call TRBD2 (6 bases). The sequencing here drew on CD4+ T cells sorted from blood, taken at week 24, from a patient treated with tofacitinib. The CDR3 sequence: CSVCAGTDTQYF. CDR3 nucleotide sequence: TGCAGCGTTTGCGCGGGGACAGATACGCAGTATTTT.